This T cell receptor beta chain was found in a study of blood T cells in healthy people across ages. Study findings and constraints: Roughly linear age-related decline in beta diversity appeared, significant by age around 36. Long-lived donors carried more naive CD4+ cells and greater diversity than aged donors.

Of note for this clonotype: Its antigen is as yet unknown.

The germline gives CDR1 SGHTA, CDR2 FQGNSA. The V end was cut by 3 bases, the J end by 7 bases, with 17 bases between. The CDR3 loop spans 15 amino acids. Per sample, extraction of total RNA gave at least 6 micrograms in every case. It was with a sample-barcoded 5' primer and a J-beta primer mix that a second PCR of roughly 7 to 12 cycles was run. TCRdb ran MiXCR on the 5' RACE reads and lists one entry per CDR3 protein. The data hold hundreds of thousands of distinct CDR3 sequences, with roughly 49% observed a single time. The J gene is TRBJ2-3, the V gene TRBV7-2; D call uncertain. The source is a woman aged 55-69 years in good health. Sequenced input: blood. In nucleotides, the CDR3 is TGTGCCAGCAGCTTGGGTGGGCCGGGCCCTTATACGCAGTATTTT. It translates to CASSLGGPGPYTQYF.